This T cell receptor (beta chain) came from a study of control samples from healthy donors and cancer patients. Clones were read by immunoSEQ multiplex PCR, and TCRdb kept only the in-frame ones, dropping some. This table holds roughly 39,000 clones, about 94% found once. The sequence derives from a woman aged 45-65 years in good health. The material sequenced was blood.

As DNA, the CDR3 is TGTGCCAGCAGTTTCTTCGTAGGACAGGGGAATTCACCCCTCCACTTT. Translated, it gives CASSFFVGQGNSPLHF. V gene TRBV28 combines with J gene TRBJ1-6; 9 bases agree with TRBD1. From germline, CDR1 is MDHEN and CDR2 SYDVKM. The CDR3 runs to 16 residues. V lost 3 bases, J lost 7 bases, and 7 bases stayed unmatched.